The rows below give T cell receptor beta chains drawn from one sample of a study of identical twins. TCRdb re-called the 5' RACE reads with MiXCR, one entry per CDR3 protein. The sample shows under 900,000 distinct CDR3 sequences, around a sixth of them seen only once. This same sample was also part of a study on T cells expressing NK-cell markers.

Sequenced: PBMCs. These receptors all come from a young woman in good health. The conserved cysteine and the conserved F or W are not part of the CDR3 here. Fields, in order: V gene, CDR3 length, J gene, CDR3 protein.

V: TRBV20-1
length: 12
J: TRBJ2-3
CDR3: SARAGGYTDTQY

V: TRBV10-1
length: 14
J: TRBJ2-4
CDR3: ASVVGGQLAKNIQY

V: TRBV29-1
length: 12
J: TRBJ2-3
CDR3: SVEDALATDTQY

V: TRBV15
length: 12
J: TRBJ1-1
CDR3: ATLGQGASTEAF

V: TRBV7-9
length: 12
J: TRBJ1-2
CDR3: ASSLDRTRYGYT

V: TRBV5-5
length: 12
J: TRBJ2-7
CDR3: ASSPAGNSYEQY

V: TRBV15
length: 11
J: TRBJ2-7
CDR3: ATSRGGIYEQY

V: TRBV5-6
length: 12
J: TRBJ1-2
CDR3: ASSFGEANYGYT

V: TRBV20-1
length: 13
J: TRBJ2-3
CDR3: SARDRASGTDTQY

V: TRBV3-1
length: 13
J: TRBJ2-1
CDR3: ASSRREISYNEQF

V: TRBV20-1
length: 11
J: TRBJ2-3
CDR3: SARERTPGTQY